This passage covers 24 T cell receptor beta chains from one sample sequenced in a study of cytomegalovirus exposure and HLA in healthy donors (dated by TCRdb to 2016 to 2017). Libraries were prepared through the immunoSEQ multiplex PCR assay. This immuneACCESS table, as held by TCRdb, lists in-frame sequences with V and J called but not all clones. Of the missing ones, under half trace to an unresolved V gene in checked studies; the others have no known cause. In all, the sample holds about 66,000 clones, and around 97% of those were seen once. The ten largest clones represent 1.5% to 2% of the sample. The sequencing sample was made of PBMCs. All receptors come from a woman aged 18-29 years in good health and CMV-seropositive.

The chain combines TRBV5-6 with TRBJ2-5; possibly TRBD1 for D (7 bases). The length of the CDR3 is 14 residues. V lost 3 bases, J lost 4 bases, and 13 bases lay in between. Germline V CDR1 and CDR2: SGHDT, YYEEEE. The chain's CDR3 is CASSWRGQGETQYF. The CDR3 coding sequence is TGTGCCAGCAGCTGGAGGGGGCAAGGAGAGACCCAGTACTTC.

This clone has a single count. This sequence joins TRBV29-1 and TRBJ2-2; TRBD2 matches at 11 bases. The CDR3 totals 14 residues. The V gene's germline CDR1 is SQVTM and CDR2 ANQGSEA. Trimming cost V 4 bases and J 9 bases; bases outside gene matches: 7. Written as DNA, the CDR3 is TGCAGCGTTGTTTATCTAGCGGGAGGCCGGGAGCTGTTTTTT. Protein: CSVVYLAGGRELFF.

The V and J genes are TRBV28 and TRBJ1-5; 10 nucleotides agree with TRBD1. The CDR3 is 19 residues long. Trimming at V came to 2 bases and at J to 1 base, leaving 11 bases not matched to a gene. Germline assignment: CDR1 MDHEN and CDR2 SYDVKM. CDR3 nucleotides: TGTGCCAGCAGTTTAACAACAAGACAGGGGGCTAGAAGCAATCAGCCCCAGCATTTT. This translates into CASSLTTRQGARSNQPQHF.

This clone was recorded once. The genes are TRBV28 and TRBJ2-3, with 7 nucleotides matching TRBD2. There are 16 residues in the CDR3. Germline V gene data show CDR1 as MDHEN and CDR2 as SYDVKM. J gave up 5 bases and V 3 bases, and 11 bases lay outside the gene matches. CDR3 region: CASSFYGRAEVDTQYF. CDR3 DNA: TGTGCCAGCAGTTTCTATGGGAGGGCCGAAGTAGATACGCAGTATTTT.

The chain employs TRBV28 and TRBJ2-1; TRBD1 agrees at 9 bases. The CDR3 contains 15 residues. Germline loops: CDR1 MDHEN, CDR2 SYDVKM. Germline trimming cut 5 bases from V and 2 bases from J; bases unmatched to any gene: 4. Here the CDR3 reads CASSKTGGPYNEQFF. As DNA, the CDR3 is TGTGCCAGCAGTAAAACAGGGGGCCCCTACAATGAGCAGTTCTTC. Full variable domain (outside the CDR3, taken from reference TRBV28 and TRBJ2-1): DVKVTQSSRYLVKRTGEKVFLECVQDMDHENMFWYRQDPGLGLRLIYFSYDVKMKEKGDIPEGYSVSREKKERFSLILESASTNQTSMYLCASSKTGGPYNEQFFGPGTRLTVL.

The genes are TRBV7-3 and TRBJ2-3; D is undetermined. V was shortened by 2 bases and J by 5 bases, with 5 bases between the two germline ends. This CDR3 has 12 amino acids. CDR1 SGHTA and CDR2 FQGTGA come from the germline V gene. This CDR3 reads CASSLSEDTQYF. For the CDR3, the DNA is TGTGCCAGCAGCTTATCAGAAGATACGCAGTATTTT.

The CDR3 sequence is CASSQDRGYQPQHF. CDR3 DNA sequence: TGTGCCAGCAGCCAGGACAGGGGTTATCAGCCCCAGCATTTT. The chain has TRBV28 and TRBJ1-5, with TRBD1 matching 9 bases. Germline values: CDR1 MDHEN, CDR2 SYDVKM. The CDR3 is made up of 14 amino acids. The junction had 5 bases not matched to a gene; V was cut back by 6 bases and J by 5 bases.

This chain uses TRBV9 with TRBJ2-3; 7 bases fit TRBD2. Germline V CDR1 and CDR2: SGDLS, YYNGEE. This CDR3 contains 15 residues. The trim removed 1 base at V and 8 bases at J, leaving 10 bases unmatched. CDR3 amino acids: CASSVNGRTRGTQYF. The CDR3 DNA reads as TGTGCCAGCAGCGTAAACGGGAGGACCCGGGGTACGCAGTATTTT.

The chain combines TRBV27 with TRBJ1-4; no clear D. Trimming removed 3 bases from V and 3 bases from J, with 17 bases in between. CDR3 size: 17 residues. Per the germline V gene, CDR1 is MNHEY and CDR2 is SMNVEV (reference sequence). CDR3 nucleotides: TGTGCCAGCAGTTTCAACAGAGAGTGGGCCTCTAATGAAAAACTGTTTTTT. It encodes CASSFNREWASNEKLFF.

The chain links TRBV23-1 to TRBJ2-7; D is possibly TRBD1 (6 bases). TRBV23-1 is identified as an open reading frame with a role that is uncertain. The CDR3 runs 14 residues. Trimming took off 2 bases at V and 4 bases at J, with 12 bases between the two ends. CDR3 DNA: TGCGCCAGCAGTCAAAAAGGACAGAGATACGAGCAGTACTTC. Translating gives CASSQKGQRYEQYF.

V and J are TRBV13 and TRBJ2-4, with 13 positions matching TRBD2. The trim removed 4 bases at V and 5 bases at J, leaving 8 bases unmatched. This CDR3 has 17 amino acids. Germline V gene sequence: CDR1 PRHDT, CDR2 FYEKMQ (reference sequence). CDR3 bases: TGTGCCAGCAGCTATGGGACTAGCGGGACGCGGGAAAACATTCAGTACTTC. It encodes CASSYGTSGTRENIQYF.

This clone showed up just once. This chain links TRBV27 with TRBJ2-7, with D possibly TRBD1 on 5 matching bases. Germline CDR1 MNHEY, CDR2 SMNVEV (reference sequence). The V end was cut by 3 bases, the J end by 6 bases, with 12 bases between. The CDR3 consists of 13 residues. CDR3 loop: CASSFQTGGEQYF. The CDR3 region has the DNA TGTGCCAGCAGTTTCCAAACAGGCGGCGAGCAGTACTTC.

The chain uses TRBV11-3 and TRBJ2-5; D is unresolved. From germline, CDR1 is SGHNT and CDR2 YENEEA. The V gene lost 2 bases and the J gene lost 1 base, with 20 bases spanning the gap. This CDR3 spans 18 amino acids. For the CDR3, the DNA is TGTGCCAGCAGCTTACCGGGTCCCGTAGAGTTGGTCCAAGAGACCCAGTACTTC. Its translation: CASSLPGPVELVQETQYF. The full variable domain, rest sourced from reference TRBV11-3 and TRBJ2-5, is EAGVVQSPRYKIIEKKQPVAFWCNPISGHNTLYWYLQNLGQGPELLIRYENEEAVDDSQLPKDRFSAERLKGVDSTLKIQPAELGDSAVYLCASSLPGPVELVQETQYFGPGTRLLVL.

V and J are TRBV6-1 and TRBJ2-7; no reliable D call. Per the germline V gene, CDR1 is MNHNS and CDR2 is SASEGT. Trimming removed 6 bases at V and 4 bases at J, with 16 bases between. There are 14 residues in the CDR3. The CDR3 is CASSGAPGLYEQYF. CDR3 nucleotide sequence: TGTGCCAGCAGCGGCGCTCCGGGTCTGTACGAGCAGTACTTC.

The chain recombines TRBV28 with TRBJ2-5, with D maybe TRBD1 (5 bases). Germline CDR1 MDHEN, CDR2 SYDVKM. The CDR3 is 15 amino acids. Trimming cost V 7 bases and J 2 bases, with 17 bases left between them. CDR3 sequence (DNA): TGTGCCAGCACCCTGGGCAGGGTGTATCAAGAGACCCAGTACTTC. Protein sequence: CASTLGRVYQETQYF.

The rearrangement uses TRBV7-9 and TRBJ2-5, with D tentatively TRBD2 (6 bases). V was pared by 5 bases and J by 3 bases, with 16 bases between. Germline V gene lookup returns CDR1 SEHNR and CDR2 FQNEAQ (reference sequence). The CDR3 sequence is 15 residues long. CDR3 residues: CASSHKGLGEETQYF. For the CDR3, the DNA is TGTGCCAGCAGCCACAAGGGACTTGGGGAAGAGACCCAGTACTTC.

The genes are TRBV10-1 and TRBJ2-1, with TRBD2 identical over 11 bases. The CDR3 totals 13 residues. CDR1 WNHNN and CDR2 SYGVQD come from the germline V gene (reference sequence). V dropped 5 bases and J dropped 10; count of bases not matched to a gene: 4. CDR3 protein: CASSLAGGWEQFF. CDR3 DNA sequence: TGCGCCAGCAGTTTAGCGGGAGGGTGGGAGCAGTTCTTC.

CDR3 sequence: CASSFGWRVWDQPQHF. As DNA, the CDR3 is TGTGCCAGCAGTTTCGGGTGGAGGGTGTGGGATCAGCCCCAGCATTTT. The chain links TRBV28 to TRBJ1-5; no clear D gene. This CDR3 is 16 amino acids long. Germline V CDR1 and CDR2: MDHEN, SYDVKM. V was clipped by 3 bases and J by 5 bases, with 17 bases between them.

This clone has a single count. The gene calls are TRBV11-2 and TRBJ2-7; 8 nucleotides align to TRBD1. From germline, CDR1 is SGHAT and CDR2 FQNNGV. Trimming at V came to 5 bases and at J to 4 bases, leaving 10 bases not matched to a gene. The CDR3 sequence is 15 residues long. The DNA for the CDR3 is TGTGCCAGCAGCCTGACTGGACAGGGAGCTTACGAGCAGTACTTC. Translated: CASSLTGQGAYEQYF.

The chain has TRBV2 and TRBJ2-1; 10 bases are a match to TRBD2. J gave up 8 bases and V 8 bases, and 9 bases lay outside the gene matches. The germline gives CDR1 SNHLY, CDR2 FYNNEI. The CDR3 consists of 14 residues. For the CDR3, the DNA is TGTGCCAGCGATAGGCTAGCGGGAGTAGATGAGCAGTTCTTC. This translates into CASDRLAGVDEQFF.

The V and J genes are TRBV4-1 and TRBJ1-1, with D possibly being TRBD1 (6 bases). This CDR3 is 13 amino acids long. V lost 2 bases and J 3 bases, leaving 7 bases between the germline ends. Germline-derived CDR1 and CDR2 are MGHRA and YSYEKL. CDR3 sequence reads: CASSQTGYTEAFF. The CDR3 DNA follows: TGCGCCAGCAGCCAAACAGGGTACACTGAAGCTTTCTTT.

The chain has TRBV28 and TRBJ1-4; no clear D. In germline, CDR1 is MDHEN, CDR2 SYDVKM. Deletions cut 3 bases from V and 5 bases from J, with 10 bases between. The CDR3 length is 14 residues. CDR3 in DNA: TGTGCCAGCAGTTTCCCGAGCCCGAATGAAAAACTGTTTTTT. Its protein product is CASSFPSPNEKLFF. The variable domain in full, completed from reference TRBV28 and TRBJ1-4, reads DVKVTQSSRYLVKRTGEKVFLECVQDMDHENMFWYRQDPGLGLRLIYFSYDVKMKEKGDIPEGYSVSREKKERFSLILESASTNQTSMYLCASSFPSPNEKLFFGSGTQLSVL.

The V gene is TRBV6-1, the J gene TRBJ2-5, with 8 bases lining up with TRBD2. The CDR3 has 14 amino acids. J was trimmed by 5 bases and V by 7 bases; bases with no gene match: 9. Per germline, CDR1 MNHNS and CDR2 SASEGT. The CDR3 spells CASKLDPGGETQYF. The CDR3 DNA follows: TGTGCCAGCAAGTTGGACCCGGGGGGGGAGACCCAGTACTTC.

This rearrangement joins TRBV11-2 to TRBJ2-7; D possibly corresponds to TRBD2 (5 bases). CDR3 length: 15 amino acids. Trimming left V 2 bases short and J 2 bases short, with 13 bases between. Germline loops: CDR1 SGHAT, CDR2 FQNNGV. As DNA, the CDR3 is TGTGCCAGCAGCTTATGGGGTGGGAGTGCCTACGAGCAGTACTTC. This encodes CASSLWGGSAYEQYF.